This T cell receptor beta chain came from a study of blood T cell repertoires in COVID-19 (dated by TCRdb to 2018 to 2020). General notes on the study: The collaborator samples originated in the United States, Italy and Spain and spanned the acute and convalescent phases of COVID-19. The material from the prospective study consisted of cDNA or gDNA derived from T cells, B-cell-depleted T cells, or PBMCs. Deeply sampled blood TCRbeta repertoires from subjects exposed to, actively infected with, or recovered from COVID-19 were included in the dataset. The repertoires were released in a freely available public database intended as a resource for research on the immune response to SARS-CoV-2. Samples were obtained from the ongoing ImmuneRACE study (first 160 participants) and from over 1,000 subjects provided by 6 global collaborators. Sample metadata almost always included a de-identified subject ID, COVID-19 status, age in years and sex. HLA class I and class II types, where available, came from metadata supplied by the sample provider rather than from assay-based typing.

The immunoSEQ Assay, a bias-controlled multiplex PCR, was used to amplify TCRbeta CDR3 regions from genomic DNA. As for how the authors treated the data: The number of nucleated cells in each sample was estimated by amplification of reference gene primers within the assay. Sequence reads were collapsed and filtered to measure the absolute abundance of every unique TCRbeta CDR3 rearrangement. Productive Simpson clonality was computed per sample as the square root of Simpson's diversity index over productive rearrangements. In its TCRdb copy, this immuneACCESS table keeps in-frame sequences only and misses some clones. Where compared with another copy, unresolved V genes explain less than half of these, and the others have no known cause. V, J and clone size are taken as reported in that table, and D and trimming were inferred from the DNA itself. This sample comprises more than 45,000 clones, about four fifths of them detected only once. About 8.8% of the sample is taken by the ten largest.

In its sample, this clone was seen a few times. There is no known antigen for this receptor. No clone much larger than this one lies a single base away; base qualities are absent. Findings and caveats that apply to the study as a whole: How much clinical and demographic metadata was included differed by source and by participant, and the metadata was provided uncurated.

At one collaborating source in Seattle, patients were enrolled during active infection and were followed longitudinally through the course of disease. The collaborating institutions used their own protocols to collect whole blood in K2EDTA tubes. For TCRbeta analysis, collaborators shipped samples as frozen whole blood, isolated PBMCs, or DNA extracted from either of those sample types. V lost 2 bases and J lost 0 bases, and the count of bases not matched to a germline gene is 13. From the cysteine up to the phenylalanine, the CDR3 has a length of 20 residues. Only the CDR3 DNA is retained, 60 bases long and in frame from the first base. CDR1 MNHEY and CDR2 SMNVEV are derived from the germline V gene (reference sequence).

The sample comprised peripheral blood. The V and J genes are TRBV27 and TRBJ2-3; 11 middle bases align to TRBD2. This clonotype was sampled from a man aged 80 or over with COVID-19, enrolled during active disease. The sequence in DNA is TGTGCCAGCAGTTTAACCCAACAACTAGCGGGAGTTCTTAGCACAGATACGCAGTATTTT. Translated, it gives CASSLTQQLAGVLSTDTQYF.